These 9 T cell receptor beta chains originate from one sample sequenced in a study of shared clonotypes between healthy human individuals. Assay: immunoSEQ multiplex PCR; the TCRdb copy retains only in-frame clones and omits some. The table records over a million clones, about 80% of them present only once. Sequenced material: memory CD4+ T cells from PBMCs. Subset: CD45RA-negative fraction. The receptors here all came from a man between 18 and 29 years old in good health. Some clones in this sample may be carry-over from other donors' samples.

The V gene is TRBV9, the J gene TRBJ1-3, with 8 bases that match TRBD1. Germline-derived CDR1 and CDR2 are SGDLS and YYNGEE. J gave up 7 bases and V 2 bases, and 8 bases lay outside the gene matches. The CDR3 covers 15 residues. In nucleotides, the CDR3 is TGTGCCAGCAGCGTTGGACAGGGAGGAACTAACACCATATATTTT. This encodes CASSVGQGGTNTIYF. Full variable domain (rest looked up from reference TRBV9 and TRBJ1-3): DSGVTQTPKHLITATGQRVTLRCSPRSGDLSVYWYQQSLDQGLQFLIQYYNGEERAKGNILERFSAQQFPDLHSELNLSSLELGDSALYFCASSVGQGGTNTIYFGEGSWLTVV.

This clone was counted a single time. The V and J genes are TRBV29-1 and TRBJ1-1, with D tentatively TRBD1 (5 bases). The CDR3 runs 14 residues. The V end lost 4 bases, the J end lost 4 bases, and 16 bases lay between the germline ends. In germline, CDR1 is SQVTM, CDR2 ANQGSEA. CDR3 in amino acids: CSVAGRQGVTEAFF. The CDR3 DNA follows: TGCAGCGTTGCGGGGCGGCAGGGTGTCACTGAAGCTTTCTTT.

The rearrangement uses TRBV2 and TRBJ1-5; the D gene is possibly TRBD1 (5 bases). Germline V gene data show CDR1 as SNHLY and CDR2 as FYNNEI. The ends were cut back, 6 bases at V and 2 bases at J, with 14 bases in the middle. This CDR3 comprises 15 residues. The CDR3 reads CASSPRVRGNQPQHF. In DNA, the CDR3 is TGTGCCAGCAGCCCCAGGGTAAGAGGCAATCAGCCCCAGCATTTT.

The chain uses TRBV14 and TRBJ2-6; D is uncertain. The CDR3 spans 14 residues. Germline assignment: CDR1 SGHDN and CDR2 FVKESK. Trimming left V 4 bases short and J 1 base short, with 5 bases between. In DNA form, the CDR3 reads TGTGCCAGCAGCCGGGTGTCTGGGGCCAACGTCCTGACTTTC. It encodes CASSRVSGANVLTF.

The table lists this clone with a few counts. This sequence joins TRBV12-5 and TRBJ1-1, with D hard to call. Trimming left V 4 bases short and J 7 bases short, with 13 bases between. CDR3 size: 13 residues. Germline-derived CDR1 and CDR2 are LGHNT and FRNRAP. CDR3 sequence (DNA): TGTGCTAGTGGTTATCGACCGGGCCTTGAAGCTTTCTTT. Translating gives CASGYRPGLEAFF.

This sequence joins TRBV11-1 and TRBJ2-5; tentatively, D is TRBD1 or TRBD2 (5 bases each). Trimming left V 6 bases short and J 7 bases short, with 18 bases between. This CDR3 is 14 amino acids long. CDR1 SGHAT and CDR2 FQDESV come from the germline V gene (reference sequence). CDR3 amino acids: CASSPTGPGLTQYF. Here the CDR3 DNA reads TGTGCCAGCAGTCCTACGGGACCGGGTCTGACCCAGTACTTC.

V and J are TRBV6-4 and TRBJ1-5; no clear D. CDR1 and CDR2 (germline): MRHNA, SNTAGT. The CDR3 is 13 residues long. Trimming took 5 bases from V and 2 from J, leaving 7 bases between them. The CDR3 DNA is TGTGCCAGCAGTTTACCGGGCAATCAGCCCCAGCATTTT. Amino acids: CASSLPGNQPQHF.

This sequence joins TRBV7-7 and TRBJ2-1, with TRBD2 as a possible D gene (5 bases). This CDR3 region has 15 residues. V lost 6 bases, J lost 3 bases, and 15 bases lay in between. Per the germline V gene, CDR1 is SSHAT and CDR2 is FNYEAQ (reference sequence). The DNA for the CDR3 is TGTGCCAGCAGTTCTAGGGTCGGACTCTACAATGAGCAGTTCTTC. Encoded protein: CASSSRVGLYNEQFF.

The CDR3 loop reads CASSPSAANYEQYF. The CDR3, as DNA: TGTGCCAGCTCACCGTCTGCGGCGAACTACGAGCAGTACTTC. This chain links TRBV18 with TRBJ2-7; D is unclear. V gave up 3 bases and J gave up 3 bases, with 12 bases separating them. CDR3 length: 14 residues. Per germline, CDR1 KGHSH and CDR2 LQKENI.